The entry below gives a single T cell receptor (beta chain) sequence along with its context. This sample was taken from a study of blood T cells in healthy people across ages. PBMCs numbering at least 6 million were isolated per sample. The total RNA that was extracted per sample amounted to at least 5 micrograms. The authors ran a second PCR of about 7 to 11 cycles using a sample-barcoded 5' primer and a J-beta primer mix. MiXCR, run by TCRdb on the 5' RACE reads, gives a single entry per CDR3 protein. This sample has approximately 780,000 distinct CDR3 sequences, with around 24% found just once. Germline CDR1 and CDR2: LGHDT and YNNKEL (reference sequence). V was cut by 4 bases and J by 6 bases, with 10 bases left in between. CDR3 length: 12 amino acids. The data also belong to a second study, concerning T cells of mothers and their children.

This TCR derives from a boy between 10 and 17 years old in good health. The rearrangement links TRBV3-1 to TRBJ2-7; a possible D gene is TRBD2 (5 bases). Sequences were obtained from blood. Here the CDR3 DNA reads TGTGCCAGCAGCCGAGGGAGAGGCGAGCAGTACTTC. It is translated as CASSRGRGEQYF.